The 20 T cell receptor beta chains listed next were all sequenced from one sample in a study of blood T cell repertoires in COVID-19. TCRdb's table, derived via immunoSEQ multiplex PCR, lists solely in-frame clones and lacks some. The table has about 190,000 clones, about 85% seen once. Material for sequencing was peripheral blood. The receptors derive from a man aged 30 to 45 with acute or convalescent COVID-19.

The chain joins TRBV3-1 (or the pseudogene TRBV3-2) to TRBJ1-2, with D possibly TRBD1 on 6 matching bases. Trimming shortened V by 1 base and J by 6 bases, and 18 bases separated the two germline ends. CDR3 length: 16 amino acids. Germline assignment: CDR1 LGHDT and CDR2 YNNKEL (reference sequence). Here the CDR3 reads CASSQGPFGGLNGYTF. DNA of the CDR3: TGTGCCAGCAGCCAAGGCCCGTTCGGGGGGCTTAATGGCTACACCTTC.

A single count supports this clone. This chain joins TRBV6-5 and TRBJ1-1; the match to TRBD1 covers 11 bases. The ends lost 10 bases at V and 4 bases at J; junction bases unmatched: 8. Per germline, CDR1 MNHEY and CDR2 SVGAGI. This CDR3 is 14 amino acids long. The CDR3 protein is CATNRGTGGTEAFF. The CDR3, as DNA: TGTGCCACCAACCGGGGGACAGGGGGCACTGAAGCTTTCTTT.

The chain is built from TRBV30 and TRBJ1-5, with D possibly being TRBD1 (5 bases). The germline V gene encodes CDR1 GTSNPN and CDR2 SVGIG (reference sequence). The CDR3 has 14 residues. The V end lost 0 bases, the J end lost 4 bases, and 10 bases lay between the germline ends. CDR3 region: CAWSVGRANQPQHF. The CDR3 nucleotides read TGTGCCTGGAGTGTTGGCAGGGCGAATCAGCCCCAGCATTTT. Drawing the rest from reference TRBV30 and TRBJ1-5, the complete variable domain is SQTIHQWPATLVQPVGSPLSLECTVEGTSNPNLYWYRQAAGRGLQLLFYSVGIGQISSEVPQNLSASRPQDRQFILSSKKLLLSDSGFYLCAWSVGRANQPQHFGDGTRLSIL.

The gene calls are TRBV5-1 and TRBJ2-1, with 10 bases matching TRBD1. V shed 6 bases, J shed 6 bases, and the junction held 3 bases outside the gene matches. The CDR3 totals 13 residues. The V gene's germline CDR1 is SGHRS and CDR2 YFSETQ. DNA for the CDR3: TGCGCCAGCATCGGGACAGGGGCCAATGAGCAGTTCTTC. Protein sequence: CASIGTGANEQFF.

The rearrangement joins TRBV3-1 (or the pseudogene TRBV3-2) to TRBJ1-6; 8 nucleotides match TRBD1. This CDR3 spans 16 amino acids. Unmatched junction bases numbered 8, after V lost 4 bases and J lost 6 bases. CDR1 is LGHDT and CDR2 is YNNKEL in the germline V gene (reference sequence). For the CDR3, the DNA is TGTGCCAGCAGCCCCGATGCGGACAGGGTTAATTCACCCCTCCACTTT. Translated: CASSPDADRVNSPLHF.

This clone was seen only a few times. The chain has TRBV7-9 and TRBJ2-7; D is undetermined. V was trimmed by 1 base and J by 3 bases, leaving 10 bases between them. The CDR3 is 14 residues long. In germline, CDR1 is SEHNR, CDR2 FQNEAQ (reference sequence). This CDR3 reads CASSLEAEDYEQYF. The CDR3 nucleotides are TGTGCCAGCAGCTTAGAGGCAGAGGACTACGAGCAGTACTTC. The whole variable domain, remainder taken from reference TRBV7-9 and TRBJ2-7, is DTGVSQNPRHKITKRGQNVTFRCDPISEHNRLYWYRQTLGQGPEFLTYFQNEAQLEKSRLLSDRFSAERPKGSFSTLEIQRTEQGDSAMYLCASSLEAEDYEQYFGPGTRLTVT.

The count of this clone is one. The chain couples TRBV10-3 to TRBJ1-6, with D hard to call. The CDR3 totals 16 residues. Trimming took 0 bases from V and 7 from J, leaving 13 bases between them. Germline assignment: CDR1 ENHRY and CDR2 SYGVKD. The DNA of the CDR3 is TGTGCCATCAGTGAGTCGATGGCAGGCCAAAATTCACCCCTCCACTTT. This encodes CAISESMAGQNSPLHF.

As DNA, the CDR3 is TGCAGTGCTAGTCTAGCGGGGATCACAGATACGCAGTATTTT. Translation: CSASLAGITDTQYF. The gene calls are TRBV20-1 and TRBJ2-3; 9 bases align to TRBD2. V shed 3 bases and J 2 bases; nucleotides not matched to a gene: 3. Germline V gene sequence: CDR1 DFQATT, CDR2 SNEGSKA (reference sequence). The CDR3 length is 14 residues.

The chain recombines TRBV27 with TRBJ2-2, with 9 bases identical to TRBD1. Germline values: CDR1 MNHEY, CDR2 SMNVEV (reference sequence). With 5 bases clipped from V and 2 bases from J, the junction kept 6 bases outside the gene matches. This CDR3 contains 16 residues. The CDR3 protein is CASSMDRGLNTGELFF. CDR3 nucleotides: TGTGCCAGCAGTATGGACAGGGGCCTAAACACCGGGGAGCTGTTTTTT.

V gene TRBV27 combines with J gene TRBJ2-1, with 9 nucleotides matching TRBD2. Germline CDR1 and CDR2: MNHEY and SMNVEV (reference sequence). The CDR3 is made up of 16 amino acids. Trimming took 7 bases from V and 9 from J; bases not matched to a gene: 16. The CDR3 loop reads CASTLPGGGRAAEQFF. In DNA form, the CDR3 reads TGTGCCAGCACCCTCCCGGGAGGCGGGAGGGCCGCTGAGCAGTTCTTC.

The sample holds one count of this clone. The J gene is TRBJ1-1, the V gene TRBV20-1; D is unclear. V gave up 0 bases and J gave up 4 bases, with 3 bases separating them. This CDR3 has 11 residues. CDR1 and CDR2 (germline): DFQATT, SNEGSKA (reference sequence). CDR3 bases: TGCAGTGCTAGAGAAGCCACTGAAGCTTTCTTT. Protein sequence: CSAREATEAFF.

The chain joins TRBV7-9 to TRBJ1-1, with D unclear. Trimming took 5 bases from V and 4 from J, leaving 14 bases between them. Per the germline V gene, CDR1 is SEHNR and CDR2 is FQNEAQ (reference sequence). The CDR3 consists of 14 residues. This chain's CDR3 is CASSEVEGGTEAFF. The CDR3 DNA reads as TGTGCCAGCAGCGAAGTTGAGGGAGGCACTGAAGCTTTCTTT.

V gene TRBV6-4 combines with J gene TRBJ2-7; 8 bases are shared with TRBD1. Unmatched junction bases numbered 5, after V lost 5 bases and J lost 5 bases. CDR3 length equals 13 residues. CDR1 MRHNA and CDR2 SNTAGT come from the germline V gene. The CDR3 region is CASSRDRGHEQYF. CDR3 bases: TGTGCCAGCAGTCGCGACAGGGGACACGAGCAGTACTTC.

This sequence joins TRBV19 and TRBJ1-4, with TRBD1 matching 7 bases. Germline CDR1 reads LNHDA; CDR2 reads SQIVND (reference sequence). With 9 bases clipped from V and 10 bases from J, the junction kept 14 bases outside the gene matches. The CDR3 has 14 residues. The CDR3 here is CASRDRDVVGKLFF. CDR3 DNA: TGTGCCAGCCGCGACAGGGACGTTGTTGGAAAACTGTTTTTT.

The chain joins TRBV23-1 to TRBJ2-3; D is possibly TRBD2 (6 bases). TRBV23-1 is placed among ORFs of uncertain function. V was shortened by 0 bases and J by 5 bases, with 6 bases between the two germline ends. The CDR3 contains 13 residues. The CDR3 region has the DNA TGCGCCAGCAGTCAATCGCGGGAAGATACGCAGTATTTT. This encodes CASSQSREDTQYF.

J is TRBJ1-3 and V is TRBV5-6; D gene ambiguous. The CDR3 extends over 14 amino acids. CDR1 SGHDT and CDR2 YYEEEE come from the germline V gene. V was shortened by 4 bases and J by 2 bases, with 10 bases between the two germline ends. The CDR3 DNA is TGTGCCAGCAGCATAGAGGGCCCTGGAAACACCATATATTTT. Residues: CASSIEGPGNTIYF.

This chain links TRBV9 with TRBJ2-3; the match to TRBD2 covers 10 bases. Germline V CDR1 and CDR2: SGDLS, YYNGEE. Germline trimming cut 3 bases from V and 3 bases from J; bases unmatched to any gene: 10. CDR3 length: 17 amino acids. DNA for the CDR3: TGTGCCAGCAGCGCTAGCGGGGGAGCTCTTAGGACAGATACGCAGTATTTT. Amino acid sequence: CASSASGGALRTDTQYF. The full variable domain, completed using reference TRBV9 and TRBJ2-3, is DSGVTQTPKHLITATGQRVTLRCSPRSGDLSVYWYQQSLDQGLQFLIQYYNGEERAKGNILERFSAQQFPDLHSELNLSSLELGDSALYFCASSASGGALRTDTQYFGPGTRLTVL.

The chain carries TRBV5-6 and TRBJ2-3, with 11 bases identical to TRBD2. J was trimmed by 1 base and V by 4 bases; bases with no gene match: 8. In germline, CDR1 is SGHDT, CDR2 YYEEEE. This CDR3 spans 17 amino acids. CDR3 nucleotides: TGTGCCAGCAGCCTTAAAGGGACTAGCGGAGGCACAGATACGCAGTATTTT. Translation: CASSLKGTSGGTDTQYF.

This chain uses TRBV7-2 with TRBJ2-1, with D possibly being TRBD2 (6 bases). V shed 2 bases and J shed 4 bases, with 12 bases lying between them. Germline loops: CDR1 SGHTA, CDR2 FQGNSA. The CDR3 sequence is 15 residues long. CDR3 sequence: CASSLRGLQYNEQFF. The CDR3 bases are TGTGCCAGCAGCTTACGGGGACTTCAATACAATGAGCAGTTCTTC. Full variable domain (rest looked up from reference TRBV7-2 and TRBJ2-1): GAGVSQSPSNKVTEKGKDVELRCDPISGHTALYWYRQSLGQGLEFLIYFQGNSAPDKSGLPSDRFSAERTGGSVSTLTIQRTQQEDSAVYLCASSLRGLQYNEQFFGPGTRLTVL.

The chain uses TRBV3-1 (or the pseudogene TRBV3-2) and TRBJ1-1, with D unresolved. V lost 3 bases to trimming and J lost 4 bases, with 6 bases between them. The CDR3 is 12 residues long. Germline CDR1 reads LGHDT; CDR2 reads YNNKEL (reference sequence). CDR3 bases: TGTGCCAGCAGCCACCCAGGCACTGAAGCTTTCTTT. It is translated as CASSHPGTEAFF.